The T cell receptor beta chain under discussion was sequenced for a study of shared clonotypes between healthy human individuals. Study-wide findings and caveats: Clonotype sharing across donors was expected to vary with sequencing depth. Only blood was sampled, and tissue TCR repertoires likely differ from blood ones. Some clonotypes were shared by all four sorted-subset donors, while others were not shared. The non-shared ones had lower generation probabilities than the shared ones.

About this clone: Its cognate antigen is unknown.

Researchers divided each subset's genomic DNA evenly across several immunoSEQ plates. Data came from immunoSEQ multiplex PCR; TCRdb stores just in-frame clones and leaves some out. Among more than 1,200,000 clones, approximately 98.5% were seen once, and the ten largest hold about 0.35%. The specimen was naive CD4+ T cells sorted from blood. Subset defined: CD45RA+ positively selected. This TCR came from a man aged 25-45 years in good health.

The chain's CDR3 is CASSVAWDRDTGELFF. CDR3 coding DNA: TGTGCCAGCAGCGTAGCGTGGGACAGAGACACCGGGGAGCTGTTTTTT. The rearrangement uses TRBV9 and TRBJ2-2; 7 nucleotides align to TRBD1. V lost 0 bases to trimming and J lost 3 bases; unmatched junction nucleotides: 5. The CDR3 spans 16 residues. Germline V lookup: CDR1 SGDLS, CDR2 YYNGEE.